This T cell receptor beta chain was found in a study of patients and donors after allogeneic stem cell transplantation. TCRdb independently ran MiXCR on the RT-PCR reads; one entry per CDR3 protein. The data hold fewer than 75,000 distinct CDR3 sequences, with roughly 29% observed a single time. The CDR3 extends over 13 amino acids. The V gene end was trimmed by 5 bases and the J gene end by 6 bases; junction bases not matched to a gene: 5. This chain uses TRBV12-3 or TRBV12-4 with TRBJ1-2; 8 bases match TRBD1. The TCR comes from a human donor who was either an allogeneic HSCT recipient or a stem cell or donor lymphocyte infusion donor (not recorded which). It is not recorded whose cells these are; they may come from a transplant donor. The sample comprised blood, either unsorted or a sorted T cell fraction (not recorded which). CDR3 in amino acids: CASSVGQGHGYTF. Written as DNA, the CDR3 is TGTGCCAGCAGTGTCGGACAGGGACATGGCTACACCTTC.